These T cell receptor beta chains were read from a single sample in a study of identical twins. TCRdb called the 5' RACE reads again in MiXCR, with one record for every CDR3 protein. The sample comprises around 490,000 distinct CDR3 sequences, roughly an eighth of which are singletons, and approximately 0.98% rests with the top ten. The same data also contributed to another study, on yellow fever vaccine responses in identical twins.

Sequenced: CD4+ T cells sorted from blood. These receptors all stem from a woman between 18 and 29 years old in good health. Each CDR3 is given without its conserved first and last residue. The D gene is left open where the match is weak. Rows give clone size only sometimes, using once, few, many, or a class for an expanded clone.

d_gene | len | j_gene | abundance | v_gene | CDR3aa
TRBD2 | 15 | TRBJ2-3 | few | TRBV4-3 | ASSQDLLAGVKDTQY
TRBD2 | 18 | TRBJ2-3 | few | TRBV4-3 | ASSQDGGYGLAGASDTQY
- | 11 | TRBJ2-7 | few | TRBV4-3 | ASSQDADYEQY
- | 11 | TRBJ2-3 | few | TRBV15 | ATRGGFPDTQY
TRBD2 | 16 | TRBJ2-2 | few | TRBV11-2 | ASSLTVGTSENTGELF
- | 14 | TRBJ2-5 | few | TRBV28 | ASSSGLYGRRETQY
- | 12 | TRBJ2-4 | many | TRBV12-3/TRBV12-4 | ASSLAASVSIQY
- | 10 | TRBJ2-7 | - | TRBV3-1 | ASSQVGHEQY
TRBD2 | 14 | TRBJ2-1 | - | TRBV11-2 | ASRPLGGGTYNEQF
TRBD1 | 11 | TRBJ2-1 | many | TRBV12-3/TRBV12-4 | ASSRDSYNEQF
TRBD1 | 14 | TRBJ2-5 | - | TRBV5-1 | ASSPNLRQGQETQY
- | 11 | TRBJ2-3 | few | TRBV20-1 | SARDSGSDTQY
- | 13 | TRBJ2-1 | - | TRBV5-1 | ASSPEGGSYNEQF
TRBD2 | 13 | TRBJ2-7 | few | TRBV5-6 | ASSWGLAVGGEQY
- | 10 | TRBJ2-7 | - | TRBV20-1 | SAREGPYEQY
- | 13 | TRBJ2-2 | - | TRBV19 | ASSPSGTYTGELF
- | 11 | TRBJ2-7 | many | TRBV7-2 | ASSLDAGYEQY
- | 13 | TRBJ1-1 | many | TRBV12-3/TRBV12-4 | ASSRGAGANTEAF
- | 12 | TRBJ1-1 | many | TRBV28 | ASSLPGMNTEAF
TRBD2 | 14 | TRBJ2-1 | - | TRBV6-1 | ASRAPLTSGSDEQF